These 14 T cell receptor beta chains were sequenced from one sample in a study of technical replicates of blood from several donors (dated by TCRdb to 2016 to 2017). To prepare the library, the immunoSEQ multiplex PCR assay was applied. Sourced from immuneACCESS, this table was stored by TCRdb with only in-frame sequences that have V and J called. A share of the clones is absent; for the studies checked, an unresolved V gene accounts for under half, and the remainder has no known explanation. This sample is represented by 65,000 to 85,000 clones; 95% to 98% of them were singletons. Jointly, the top ten make up 0.15% of the sample. Sequenced material: T cells isolated from PBMCs. The receptors stem from a human donor in good health.

The rearrangement uses TRBV6-1 and TRBJ1-2; tentative D call: TRBD1 (5 bases). The CDR3 totals 14 residues. V was shortened by 6 bases and J by 0 bases, with 11 bases between the two germline ends. Germline assignment: CDR1 MNHNS and CDR2 SASEGT. The CDR3 nucleotides read TGTGCCAGCAGCAGGGCCCAAACTAACTATGGCTACACCTTC. It translates to CASSRAQTNYGYTF.

This chain connects TRBV20-1 to TRBJ2-2; D ambiguous. CDR3 length: 11 amino acids. Germline CDR1 is DFQATT and CDR2 is SNEGSKA (reference sequence). The ends were cut back, 4 bases at V and 5 bases at J, with 5 bases in the middle. The CDR3 protein is CSAIITGELFF. The CDR3 DNA reads TGCAGTGCTATTATTACCGGGGAGCTGTTTTTT.

V is TRBV6-6 and J is TRBJ2-7, with 9 bases matching TRBD2. CDR1 is MNHNY, CDR2 SVGAGI, per germline (reference sequence). Germline trimming cut 5 bases from V and 3 bases from J; bases unmatched to any gene: 11. The CDR3 is 16 amino acids. CDR3 DNA sequence: TGTGCCAGCAGTCCGATGGAGACTAGCGGACGCTACGAGCAGTACTTC. It specifies CASSPMETSGRYEQYF.

CDR3 DNA: TGTGCCAGCAGCGTAGGGTCGGCTGGGACAGTCTATGGCTACACCTTC. It specifies CASSVGSAGTVYGYTF. The rearrangement uses TRBV9 and TRBJ1-2; 7 nucleotides agree with TRBD1. CDR1 and CDR2 (germline): SGDLS, YYNGEE. The V gene end was trimmed by 0 bases and the J gene end by 4 bases; junction bases not matched to a gene: 9. This CDR3 has 16 residues.

The rearrangement joins TRBV27 to TRBJ2-7, with 8 bases aligning to TRBD2. From germline, CDR1 is MNHEY and CDR2 SMNVEV (reference sequence). The CDR3 consists of 14 residues. The V segment lost 6 bases and the J segment 4 bases; nucleotides outside the gene matches: 8. Here the CDR3 DNA reads TGTGCCAGCAGCCAACTAGCGGCTTCTTACGAGCAGTACTTC. It is translated as CASSQLAASYEQYF.

This chain uses TRBV27 with TRBJ2-3; 11 bases map to TRBD2. The CDR3 consists of 16 residues. With V trimmed by 5 bases and J by 4 bases, 8 bases remained unmatched. Germline V gene data show CDR1 as MNHEY and CDR2 as SMNVEV (reference sequence). This chain's CDR3 is CASSLGLAGRSDTQYF. CDR3 DNA: TGTGCCAGCAGTCTCGGACTAGCGGGCCGATCAGATACGCAGTATTTT.

This clone was recorded once. This sample includes further DNA sequences coding for the same CDR3. J is TRBJ1-1 and V is TRBV6-5; D is perhaps TRBD1 (6 bases). The CDR3 contains 13 residues. V was cut by 4 bases and J by 4 bases, with 10 bases left in between. Germline CDR1 MNHEY, CDR2 SVGAGI. The CDR3, as DNA: TGTGCCAGCAGTTCAGGACAGACCACTGAAGCTTTCTTT. This translates into CASSSGQTTEAFF.

The chain recombines TRBV28 with TRBJ2-4; 12 nucleotides align to TRBD2. The CDR3 covers 20 residues. The junction had 16 bases not matched to a gene; V was cut back by 5 bases and J by 2 bases. Germline CDR1 and CDR2: MDHEN and SYDVKM. The CDR3 region has the DNA TGTGCCAGCAGTCAGGTCCTAGCGGGAGGGCCCGGTGTAACCAAAAACATTCAGTACTTC. Its protein product is CASSQVLAGGPGVTKNIQYF. The full variable domain, completed using reference TRBV28 and TRBJ2-4, is DVKVTQSSRYLVKRTGEKVFLECVQDMDHENMFWYRQDPGLGLRLIYFSYDVKMKEKGDIPEGYSVSREKKERFSLILESASTNQTSMYLCASSQVLAGGPGVTKNIQYFGAGTRLSVL.

The genes are TRBV4-2 and TRBJ1-4; 7 nucleotides agree with TRBD1. CDR3 length: 20 amino acids. V gave up 0 bases and J gave up 0 bases; unmatched junction bases: 13. CDR1 is LGHNA, CDR2 YNFKEQ, per germline. CDR3: CASSQEIARGRPATNEKLFF. The CDR3 DNA sequence: TGTGCCAGCAGCCAAGAGATCGCCAGGGGGAGGCCGGCAACTAATGAAAAACTGTTTTTT.

V and J are TRBV5-1 and TRBJ2-7; 8 nucleotides agree with TRBD1. Losses at the gene ends were 5 bases for V and 0 bases for J; bases not matched to a gene: 13. The V gene's germline CDR1 is SGHRS and CDR2 YFSETQ. There are 17 residues in the CDR3. This CDR3 reads CASRSRPGQEVSYEQYF. The CDR3 DNA reads TGCGCCAGCAGGTCCAGACCGGGACAGGAGGTCTCCTACGAGCAGTACTTC.

The chain is built from TRBV5-5 and TRBJ1-4; 9 bases line up with TRBD1. Per germline, CDR1 SGHKS and CDR2 YYEKEE (reference sequence). V trimming: 0 bases; J trimming: 7 bases; junction bases outside the gene matches: 7. The CDR3 spans 16 residues. The CDR3 loop reads CASSLEYRGQGEKLFF. The CDR3 bases are TGTGCCAGCAGCTTGGAATACAGGGGGCAGGGTGAAAAACTGTTTTTT.

The rearrangement uses TRBV7-7 and TRBJ2-5; a possible D gene is TRBD1 (7 bases). The V end was cut by 5 bases, the J end by 4 bases, with 11 bases between. Germline V gives CDR1 SSHAT, CDR2 FNYEAQ (reference sequence). The CDR3 loop spans 13 amino acids. The CDR3 DNA reads as TGTGCCAGCAGCCGACAGGGAGGAGAGACCCAGTACTTC. Residues: CASSRQGGETQYF.

CDR3 in amino acids: CASSFGADTEAFF. In nucleotides, the CDR3 is TGTGCCAGCAGCTTTGGAGCAGATACTGAAGCTTTCTTT. The V gene is TRBV7-9, the J gene TRBJ1-1, with no clear D. The CDR3 totals 13 residues. V lost 3 bases, J lost 5 bases, and 10 bases lay in between. From germline, CDR1 is SEHNR and CDR2 FQNEAQ (reference sequence).

The rearrangement joins TRBV27 to TRBJ1-5; 8 positions agree with TRBD1. From germline, CDR1 is MNHEY and CDR2 SMNVEV (reference sequence). This CDR3 comprises 14 residues. The V and J ends lost 2 bases and 7 bases, in that order; junction bases with no gene match: 4. Written as DNA, the CDR3 is TGTGCCAGCAGTTTAGCAGGGGGCGGGCAGCCCCAGCATTTT. Amino acids: CASSLAGGGQPQHF.